This entry lists 11 T cell receptor beta chains sequenced from one sample in a study of T-cell memory formation after mild COVID-19 (dated by TCRdb to the early 2020s). The library was prepared using 5' RACE. Instrument used: Illumina NovaSeq 6000. The raw public data were reprocessed by TCRdb itself: fastp quality trimming at Q25, MiXCR clonotype calling, in-frame beta chains only. CDR3 protein sequences are deduplicated, and each keeps its most common genes and DNA. The sample records under 450,000 distinct CDR3 sequences, approximately 14% of which are singletons. The biggest ten clones account for approximately 20% of the sample. Specimen: PBMCs or a T cell subset sorted from them (not recorded which). All receptors derive from a man aged 18 to 30 who had mild COVID-19 (a few samples of this study predate the infection). The sample titles of this study are shuffled in the database, so cell type and time point are left out; the donor was told from shared clones.

The chain couples TRBV12-5 to TRBJ1-1; unclear D gene. The germline V gene encodes CDR1 LGHNT and CDR2 FRNRAP. This CDR3 spans 14 amino acids. The V gene lost 5 bases and the J gene lost 5 bases, with 15 bases spanning the gap. CDR3: CASGPNDTETEAFF. CDR3 bases: TGTGCTAGTGGTCCAAATGACACGGAGACTGAAGCTTTCTTT. Complete variable domain (other parts from reference TRBV12-5 and TRBJ1-1): DARVTQTPRHKVTEMGQEVTMRCQPILGHNTVFWYRQTMMQGLELLAYFRNRAPLDDSGMPKDRFSAEMPDATLATLKIQPSEPRDSAVYFCASGPNDTETEAFFGQGTRLTVV.

This clonotype was detected many times. This rearrangement joins TRBV18 to TRBJ2-3; 8 nucleotides line up with TRBD2. Germline V gene sequence: CDR1 KGHSH, CDR2 LQKENI. The CDR3 length is 15 residues. The J segment lost 2 bases and the V segment lost 2 bases, leaving 3 bases of the junction unmatched. The CDR3 DNA sequence: TGTGCCAGCTCACCAGCGGGGGGAACCACAGATACGCAGTATTTT. Translated: CASSPAGGTTDTQYF.

CDR3 in DNA: TGTGCCAGCAGGTCGAACACCGGGGAGCTGTTTTTT. This gives the protein CASRSNTGELFF. The chain carries TRBV6-5 and TRBJ2-2, with D hard to call. Between the trimmed V and J ends, which lost 6 bases and 0 bases, there was a span of 2 bases. Germline V lookup: CDR1 MNHEY, CDR2 SVGAGI. The CDR3 length is 12 residues.

This clonotype has more than one count but fewer than ten. This sequence joins TRBV6-6 and TRBJ2-1; TRBD1 matches at 8 bases. This CDR3 is built from 15 residues. V lost 6 bases, J lost 1 base, and 5 bases stayed unmatched. Germline lookup yields CDR1 MNHNY and CDR2 SVGAGI (reference sequence). CDR3 in DNA: TGTGCCAGCAGCCAAGACAGGGGTTCCTACAATGAGCAGTTCTTC. Its protein product is CASSQDRGSYNEQFF.

This clonotype appeared a few times. The CDR3 coding sequence is TGCGCCAGCAGCCACGCGAGCGGGGCCGGGGAGCTGTTTTTT. This translates into CASSHASGAGELFF. The chain combines TRBV4-3 with TRBJ2-2; 7 bases align to TRBD2. The V gene end was trimmed by 3 bases and the J gene end by 6 bases; junction bases not matched to a gene: 4. Germline-derived CDR1 and CDR2 are LGHNA and YSLEER. The CDR3 covers 14 residues.

This clonotype was counted at least ten times. The chain combines TRBV12-3 or TRBV12-4 with TRBJ2-3; TRBD2 might be the D (6 bases). V was cut by 3 bases and J by 3 bases, with 13 bases left in between. CDR3 length equals 15 residues. CDR3 nucleotide sequence: TGTGCCAGCAGTTTCGGGACTCGATCTACAGATACGCAGTATTTT. Translating gives CASSFGTRSTDTQYF.

The sample holds many counts of this clonotype. The chain recombines TRBV7-9 with TRBJ2-7; D call uncertain. Germline V gene data show CDR1 as SEHNR and CDR2 as FQNEAQ (reference sequence). CDR3 length: 12 residues. V was trimmed by 2 bases and J by 3 bases, leaving 5 bases between them. The CDR3: CASSLSRYEQYF. The CDR3, as DNA: TGTGCCAGCAGCTTATCCCGCTACGAGCAGTACTTC.

In this sample, this clonotype turned up many times. The rearrangement joins TRBV7-2 to TRBJ2-1; 13 bases map to TRBD2. This CDR3 spans 16 amino acids. CDR1 is SGHTA and CDR2 is FQGNSA in the germline V gene. Germline trimming cut 5 bases from V and 9 bases from J; bases unmatched to any gene: 10. In DNA, the CDR3 is TGTGCCAGCAGCCCGCCCAGACTAGCGGGGGGTATTGAGCAGTTCTTC. This encodes CASSPPRLAGGIEQFF.

This clonotype showed up just a few times. This chain uses TRBV20-1 with TRBJ1-2; D is unresolved. The germline gives CDR1 DFQATT, CDR2 SNEGSKA (reference sequence). Trimming shortened V by 2 bases and J by 4 bases, and 8 bases separated the two germline ends. CDR3 length: 12 amino acids. DNA for the CDR3: TGCAGTGCTAGAAAGTTGGTCTATGGCTACACCTTC. Residues: CSARKLVYGYTF.

This clonotype was seen a few times. This chain links TRBV30 with TRBJ1-5; D unresolved. The V gene's germline CDR1 is GTSNPN and CDR2 SVGIG (reference sequence). V was cut by 0 bases and J by 6 bases, with 9 bases left in between. The CDR3 has 13 amino acids. The CDR3, as DNA: TGTGCCTGGAGTGTTATGGGTACTCAGCCCCAGCATTTT. Its protein product is CAWSVMGTQPQHF.

The chain links TRBV7-9 to TRBJ1-1; D is uncertain. V lost 8 bases and J 3 bases, leaving 10 bases between the germline ends. Germline values: CDR1 SEHNR, CDR2 FQNEAQ (reference sequence). The CDR3 runs to 12 residues. In nucleotides, the CDR3 is TGTGCCAGCGGCCCCCAGTACACTGAAGCTTTCTTT. It encodes CASGPQYTEAFF.